These T cell receptor beta chains were read from a single sample in a study of T cell clones after liver transplantation. The table came from immunoSEQ multiplex PCR; TCRdb's copy has only in-frame clones and leaves some out. Of more than 95,000 clones in the sample, around four fifths were seen once. The sample was CD4+ T cells from blood, taken before liver transplant. The receptors stem from a human donor who received a liver transplant. The CDR3 runs from the conserved cysteine through the conserved F or W. Each record gives: V gene, J gene, clone size, D gene, CDR3 DNA, CDR3 protein. The D gene is left open where the match is weak. Size is omitted from some rows. Given values are once, few, many or a class for expanded clones.

TRBV6-5	TRBJ2-1	NA	TRBD2	TGTGCCAGCAGTCCCGTGACTAGCGGGGACAATGAGCAGTTCTTC	CASSPVTSGDNEQFF
TRBV7-8	TRBJ1-2	NA	NA	TGTGCCAGCAGCTTAGGAACCAATAACTATGGCTACACCTTC	CASSLGTNNYGYTF
TRBV27	TRBJ2-2	few	NA	TGTGCCAGCAGTTCACACCTAAACAGAAACACCGGGGAGCTGTTTTTT	CASSSHLNRNTGELFF
TRBV28	TRBJ1-1	NA	NA	TGTGCCAGCAGTTTACAGTACGCGAACACTGAAGCTTTCTTT	CASSLQYANTEAFF
TRBV6-1	TRBJ1-5	many	TRBD1	TGTGCCAGCAGTGAATTGGGACAGCCCAATCAGCCCCAGCATTTT	CASSELGQPNQPQHF
TRBV18	TRBJ1-1	NA	NA	TGTGCCAGCTCACCGGACATTTCGAACACTGAAGCTTTCTTT	CASSPDISNTEAFF
TRBV18	TRBJ2-6	NA	TRBD1	TGTGCCAGCTCACGGGACAGCGTCTCTGGGGCCAACGTCCTGACTTTC	CASSRDSVSGANVLTF
TRBV7-3	TRBJ1-1	NA	TRBD1	TGTGCCAGCAGCCCGACAGGGACAGGGGGCCTTCAAGCTTTCTTT	CASSPTGTGGLQAFF
TRBV28	TRBJ1-5	few	NA	TGTGCCAGCAGTGCAGACTACTTGGGGCAGCCCCAGCATTTT	CASSADYLGQPQHF
TRBV11-2	TRBJ2-5	NA	TRBD2	TGTGCCAGCAGCTTAGGCCTAGCGGGGGCCACCCAGTACTTC	CASSLGLAGATQYF
TRBV10-3	TRBJ2-1	NA	NA	TGTGCCATAGGGCAGCCTTTGAATGAGCAGTTCTTC	CAIGQPLNEQFF
TRBV19	TRBJ1-2	NA	NA	TGTGCCAGTAGTCCTGGGCGGCGCGGGAATGGCTACACCTTC	CASSPGRRGNGYTF
TRBV27	TRBJ2-3	NA	TRBD2	TGTGCCAGCAGTTTGACTAGCGGCAGCACAGATACGCAGTATTTT	CASSLTSGSTDTQYF
TRBV19	TRBJ1-5	NA	TRBD1	TGTGCCAGTAGTATCGACAGGGGGAGCAATCAGCCCCAGCATTTT	CASSIDRGSNQPQHF
TRBV18	TRBJ2-5	NA	NA	TGTGCCAGCTCAGAGTACCAAGAGACCCAGTACTTC	CASSEYQETQYF
TRBV2	TRBJ2-1	NA	TRBD1	TGTGCCAGCGCGGGACAGGGGAGCAATGAGCAGTTCTTC	CASAGQGSNEQFF
TRBV11-2	TRBJ2-7	NA	TRBD2	TGTGCCAGCAGCTTCGGGGGGTCATCCACCTACGAGCAGTACTTC	CASSFGGSSTYEQYF
TRBV18	TRBJ2-7	few	TRBD2	TGTGCCAGCTCACCAGAGGGACTAGCGGAGACCTACGAGCAGTACTTC	CASSPEGLAETYEQYF
TRBV6-6	TRBJ1-2	NA	NA	TGTGCCAGCAGTTACGGGGCGGGGACCTCCGGCTACACCTTC	CASSYGAGTSGYTF
TRBV5-8	TRBJ1-5	medium-sized	NA	TGTGCCAGCAGTCATTCATTGGGAGGTGGCAATCAGCCCCAGCATTTT	CASSHSLGGGNQPQHF
TRBV7-9	TRBJ2-2	few	NA	TGTGCCAGCAGCTTCGCACTAGTGGGCGCCGGGGAGCTGTTTTTT	CASSFALVGAGELFF
TRBV9	TRBJ1-6	NA	NA	TGTGCCAGCAGCGTAGTGGAGTCCGATTCACCCCTCCACTTT	CASSVVESDSPLHF
TRBV19	TRBJ2-5	NA	NA	TGTGCCAGTAGTGGACGGACAGAGACCCAGTACTTC	CASSGRTETQYF
TRBV5-8	TRBJ2-3	NA	NA	TGTGCCAGCAGCTTGGAAGATACGCAGTATTTT	CASSLEDTQYF
TRBV2	TRBJ2-1	NA	NA	TGTGCCAGCATCGGCGGGACAAATTACAATGAGCAGTTCTTC	CASIGGTNYNEQFF
TRBV7-9	TRBJ2-7	once	NA	TGTGCCAGCAGCTTAGCATTAGGGGGCGAGCAGTACTTC	CASSLALGGEQYF
TRBV7-6	TRBJ1-4	NA	NA	TGTGCCAGCAGCCGAGAAGCAACTAATGAAAAACTGTTTTTT	CASSREATNEKLFF
TRBV5-1	TRBJ2-7	NA	TRBD1	TGCGCCAGCAGCTTGTCTCAGGGGGAAGGTCACGAGCAGTACTTC	CASSLSQGEGHEQYF
TRBV6-5	TRBJ2-7	NA	TRBD2	TGTGCCAGCACCCAACGGGGGGGGCTAAAGGACGAGCAGTACTTC	CASTQRGGLKDEQYF
TRBV28	TRBJ2-1	NA	NA	TGTGCCAGCAGTTTTAGCGGGACAGTGGTCTACAATGAGCAGTTCTTC	CASSFSGTVVYNEQFF
TRBV20-1	TRBJ1-4	NA	NA	TGCAGTGCTAGAGGACCGCTCCAACTGTTTTTT	CSARGPLQLFF
TRBV7-9	TRBJ2-1	NA	NA	TGTGCCAGCAGCTTGGATGGGGTAAAGCAGTTCTTC	CASSLDGVKQFF
TRBV15	TRBJ1-4	NA	NA	TGTGCCACCAGCAGAGATAACTCCGCGGGAGAAAAACTGTTTTTT	CATSRDNSAGEKLFF
TRBV7-2	TRBJ1-4	NA	NA	TGTGCCAGCAGCCCCTCGACCAAGAGGGGTGAAAAACTGTTTTTT	CASSPSTKRGEKLFF
TRBV27	TRBJ1-3	NA	NA	TGTGCCAGCAGCATCGCGGGGGACTCCGGAAACACCATATATTTT	CASSIAGDSGNTIYF
TRBV5-4	TRBJ2-1	few	NA	TGTGCCAGCAGCATGGGACTCGATTACAATGAGCAGTTCTTC	CASSMGLDYNEQFF
TRBV7-9	TRBJ1-5	NA	NA	TGTGCCAGCAGCCAAGGAGAGCCCCAGCATTTT	CASSQGEPQHF
TRBV27	TRBJ1-1	NA	NA	TGTGCCAGCAGTGGGGGCCGGGAACGGACGGGGAACACTGAAGCTTTCTTT	CASSGGRERTGNTEAFF
TRBV10-3	TRBJ1-6	NA	NA	TGTGCCATCAGTGGTGGGGGGGCCCTCCACTTT	CAISGGGALHF
TRBV11-3	TRBJ2-1	NA	TRBD1	TGTGCCAGCAGCACTACAGGGGCCAATGAGCAGTTCTTC	CASSTTGANEQFF
TRBV6-1	TRBJ1-1	once	TRBD1	TGTGCCAGCAGCACCGCAGGGGGAGGGGCTTTTGAAGCTTTCTTT	CASSTAGGGAFEAFF
TRBV19	TRBJ2-2	NA	TRBD1	TGTGCCAGTAGTATTTATTTAGTGGACAGGGGAATAAGGGCTGTCGCCGGGGAGCTGTTTTTT	CASSIYLVDRGIRAVAGELFF
TRBV18	TRBJ2-5	NA	TRBD1	TGTGCCAGCTCACCAATAGGGGGCGCTGGGGAGACCCAGTACTTC	CASSPIGGAGETQYF
TRBV5-4	TRBJ2-7	once	TRBD2	TGTGCCAGCAGCAGCGGGACTAGCTTGTACGAGCAGTACTTC	CASSSGTSLYEQYF
TRBV19	TRBJ2-7	NA	NA	TGTGCCAGTAGTGTCCCGGGGGCTCCCGGGCAGTACTTC	CASSVPGAPGQYF
TRBV4-1	TRBJ1-5	NA	NA	TGCGCCAGCAGCCAAAATAAAGCCGGGCCCGGTCAGCCCCAGCATTTT	CASSQNKAGPGQPQHF
TRBV10-1	TRBJ1-4	few	NA	TGCGCCGCCAGTGGACGGGGTAGGAGGAATGAAAAACTGTTTTTT	CAASGRGRRNEKLFF
TRBV5-1	TRBJ2-2	NA	NA	TGCGCCAGCAGCTTTAGGGGCGGGGAGCTGTTTTTT	CASSFRGGELFF
TRBV9	TRBJ1-1	NA	NA	TGTGCCAGCAGCAAACCGGGGGGTAACACTGAAGCTTTCTTT	CASSKPGGNTEAFF
TRBV14	TRBJ1-1	few	TRBD1	TGTGCCAGCTCTGGACAGGGTTTAAGCACTGAAGCTTTCTTT	CASSGQGLSTEAFF
TRBV9	TRBJ2-2	NA	NA	TGTGCCAGCAGCGCGTCCCGAGTCACCGGGGAGCTGTTTTTT	CASSASRVTGELFF
TRBV6-5	TRBJ1-1	NA	NA	TGTGCCAGCAGATTGAACACTGAAGCTTTCTTT	CASRLNTEAFF
TRBV10-1	TRBJ1-1	NA	NA	TGCGCCAGCAGTTTGGCGGTGAACACTGAAGCTTTCTTT	CASSLAVNTEAFF
TRBV7-2	TRBJ1-2	few	TRBD1	TGTGCCAGCAGCTTAGCGGAGAGGTTCAGGGGGCCTGGCTACACCTTC	CASSLAERFRGPGYTF
TRBV5-5	TRBJ2-2	NA	TRBD2	TGTGCCAGCAGCTCCGCGGGACTAGCAACCGGGGAGCTGTTTTTT	CASSSAGLATGELFF
TRBV11-1	TRBJ2-7	NA	TRBD2	TGTGCCAGCAGCCGGACTAGCGGGGGGATCTCCTACGAGCAGTACTTC	CASSRTSGGISYEQYF
TRBV15	TRBJ2-3	NA	NA	TGTGCCACCAGCAGAGATCCTAGAGGCAAAACAGATACGCAGTATTTT	CATSRDPRGKTDTQYF